One T cell receptor beta chain is described in this entry. Its specificity is unknown. This specimen belongs to a study of CD8 T cells in Susac syndrome. Notes on the study in general: It was acknowledged by the study that relatively few individuals were included in its TCR sequencing and HLA analysis.

Negative isolation was applied to CD8+ and CD4+ T cells, and FACS enrichment was applied to TEMRA cells. J gave up 0 bases and V 3 bases, and 5 bases lay outside the gene matches. The CDR3 consists of 16 residues. The germline V gene has CDR1 SNHLY and CDR2 FYNNEI. With random hexamers, 0.5 to 1 ug RNA was reverse transcribed. TCRdb re-analysed the immunoSEQ multiplex PCR reads in MiXCR, keeping a single row per CDR3 protein. The sample lists about 130,000 distinct CDR3 sequences, 90% to 95% occurring once. This sequence was found in a human donor with Susac syndrome. The source material was CD8+ T cells from PBMCs. This chain links TRBV2 with TRBJ2-3; 8 bases match TRBD2. The CDR3 region is CASSDPAGASTDTQYF. The CDR3 region has the DNA TGTGCCAGCAGTGACCCAGCGGGGGCCAGCACAGATACGCAGTATTTT.